This T cell receptor beta chain appears in the sequencing data of a study of T-cell reconstitution after alpha-beta-depleted transplantation in children. Preparation of the TCRbeta library used unique molecular identifiers. One entry per CDR3 protein results from TCRdb running MiXCR on the PCR reads. The repertoire holds roughly 200,000 distinct CDR3 sequences, with roughly a tenth as singletons. This clonotype was recorded a few times. V lost 0 bases, J lost 8 bases, and 12 bases lay in between. Germline V lookup: CDR1 SGHRS, CDR2 YFSETQ. The CDR3 contains 14 residues. The material was PBMCs from the stem cell graft donor, obtained from the stem cell graft. V is TRBV5-1 and J is TRBJ2-1; D ambiguous. The TCR sequence derives from a human donor who donated a stem cell graft to a child with acute lymphoblastic leukemia. The CDR3 coding sequence is TGCGCCAGCAGCTTGGGACACCCTTGGGATGAGCAGTTCTTC. This translates into CASSLGHPWDEQFF.